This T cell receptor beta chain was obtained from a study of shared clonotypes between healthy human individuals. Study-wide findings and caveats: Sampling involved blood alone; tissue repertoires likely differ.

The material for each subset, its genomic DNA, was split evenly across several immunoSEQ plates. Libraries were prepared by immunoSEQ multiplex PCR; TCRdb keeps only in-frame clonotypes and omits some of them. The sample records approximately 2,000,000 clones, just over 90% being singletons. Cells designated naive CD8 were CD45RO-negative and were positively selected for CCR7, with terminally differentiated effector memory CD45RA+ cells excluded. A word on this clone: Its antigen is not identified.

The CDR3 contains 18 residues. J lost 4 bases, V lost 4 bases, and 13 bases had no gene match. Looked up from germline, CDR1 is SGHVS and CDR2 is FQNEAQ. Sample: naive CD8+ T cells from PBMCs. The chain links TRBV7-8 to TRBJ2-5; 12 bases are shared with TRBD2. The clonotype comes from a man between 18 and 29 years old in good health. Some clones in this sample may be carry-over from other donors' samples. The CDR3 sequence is CASSSRLAGERGGETQYF. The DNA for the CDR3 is TGTGCCAGCAGCTCCCGACTAGCGGGAGAGAGGGGGGGAGAGACCCAGTACTTC.